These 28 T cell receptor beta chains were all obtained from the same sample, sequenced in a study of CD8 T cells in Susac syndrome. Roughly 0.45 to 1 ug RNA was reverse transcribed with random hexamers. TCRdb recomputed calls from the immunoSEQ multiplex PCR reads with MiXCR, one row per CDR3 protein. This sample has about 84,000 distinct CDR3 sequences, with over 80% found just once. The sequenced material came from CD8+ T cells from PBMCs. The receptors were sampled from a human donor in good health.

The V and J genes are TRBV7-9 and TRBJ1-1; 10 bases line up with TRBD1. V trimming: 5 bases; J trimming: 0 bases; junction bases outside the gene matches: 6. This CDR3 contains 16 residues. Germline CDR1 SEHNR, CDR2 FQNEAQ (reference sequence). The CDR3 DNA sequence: TGTGCCAGCAGCAGACAGGGGGCGCGGGTGAACACTGAAGCTTTCTTT. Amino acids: CASSRQGARVNTEAFF.

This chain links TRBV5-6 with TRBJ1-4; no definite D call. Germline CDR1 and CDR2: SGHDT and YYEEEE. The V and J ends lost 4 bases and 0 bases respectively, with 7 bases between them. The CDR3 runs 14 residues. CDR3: CASSGGTTNEKLFF. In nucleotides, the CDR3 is TGTGCCAGCAGCGGAGGAACAACTAATGAAAAACTGTTTTTT.

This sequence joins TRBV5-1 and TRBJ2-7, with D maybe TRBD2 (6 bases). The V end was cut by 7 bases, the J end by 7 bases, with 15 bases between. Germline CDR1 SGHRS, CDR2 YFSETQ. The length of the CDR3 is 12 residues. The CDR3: CASSYRGWEQYF. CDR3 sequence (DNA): TGCGCCAGCTCCTATCGGGGGTGGGAGCAGTACTTC.

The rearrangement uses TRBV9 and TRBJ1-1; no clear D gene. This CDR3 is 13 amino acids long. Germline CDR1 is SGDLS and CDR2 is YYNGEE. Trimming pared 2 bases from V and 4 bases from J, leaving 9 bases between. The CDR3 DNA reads TGTGCCAGCAGCGTGATCAGTGGCACTGAAGCTTTCTTT. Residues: CASSVISGTEAFF. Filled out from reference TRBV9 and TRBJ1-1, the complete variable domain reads DSGVTQTPKHLITATGQRVTLRCSPRSGDLSVYWYQQSLDQGLQFLIQYYNGEERAKGNILERFSAQQFPDLHSELNLSSLELGDSALYFCASSVISGTEAFFGQGTRLTVV.

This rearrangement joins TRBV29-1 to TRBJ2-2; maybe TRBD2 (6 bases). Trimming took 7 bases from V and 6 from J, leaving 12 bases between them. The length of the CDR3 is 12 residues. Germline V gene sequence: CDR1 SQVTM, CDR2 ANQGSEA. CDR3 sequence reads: CSALEGPGELFF. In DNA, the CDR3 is TGCAGCGCTTTGGAGGGGCCCGGGGAGCTGTTTTTT.

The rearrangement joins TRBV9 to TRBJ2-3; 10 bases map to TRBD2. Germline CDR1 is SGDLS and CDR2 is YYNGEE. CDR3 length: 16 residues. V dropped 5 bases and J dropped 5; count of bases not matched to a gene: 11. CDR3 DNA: TGTGCCAGCAGTCGTCAAGCGGGGGGGCAGGGAGATACGCAGTATTTT. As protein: CASSRQAGGQGDTQYF.

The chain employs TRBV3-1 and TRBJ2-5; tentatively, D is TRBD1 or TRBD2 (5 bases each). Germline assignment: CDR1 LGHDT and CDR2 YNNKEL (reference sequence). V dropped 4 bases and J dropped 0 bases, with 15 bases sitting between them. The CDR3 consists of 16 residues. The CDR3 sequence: CASSLSWDGYQETQYF. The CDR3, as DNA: TGTGCCAGCAGCCTGTCATGGGACGGCTACCAAGAGACCCAGTACTTC.

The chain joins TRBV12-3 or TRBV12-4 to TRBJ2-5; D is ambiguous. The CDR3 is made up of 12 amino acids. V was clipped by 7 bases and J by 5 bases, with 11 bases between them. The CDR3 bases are TGTGCCAGCACCCATAGCAGGGAGACCCAGTACTTC. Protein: CASTHSRETQYF.

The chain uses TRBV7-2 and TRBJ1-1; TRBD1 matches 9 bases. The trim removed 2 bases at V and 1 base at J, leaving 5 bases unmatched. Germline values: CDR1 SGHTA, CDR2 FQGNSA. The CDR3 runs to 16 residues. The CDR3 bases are TGTGCCAGCAGCTTATGGGACAGGGCTGAGAACACTGAAGCTTTCTTT. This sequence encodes CASSLWDRAENTEAFF.

CDR3 sequence reads: CASSQYGRIQETQYF. The CDR3 nucleotides read TGCGCCAGCAGCCAATATGGACGGATCCAAGAGACCCAGTACTTC. The chain uses TRBV4-1 and TRBJ2-5, with no clear D. The CDR3 contains 15 residues. Per germline, CDR1 MGHRA and CDR2 YSYEKL. Trimming stripped 2 bases from V and 1 base from J, with 11 bases between.

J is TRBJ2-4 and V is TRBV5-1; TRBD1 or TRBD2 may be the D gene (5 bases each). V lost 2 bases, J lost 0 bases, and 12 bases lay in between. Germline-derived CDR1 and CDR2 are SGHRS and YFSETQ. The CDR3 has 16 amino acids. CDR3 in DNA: TGCGCCAGCAGCTTCAACGTGGGGGTAGCCAAAAACATTCAGTACTTC. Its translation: CASSFNVGVAKNIQYF. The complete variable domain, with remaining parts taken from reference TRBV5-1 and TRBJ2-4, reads KAGVTQTPRYLIKTRGQQVTLSCSPISGHRSVSWYQQTPGQGLQFLFEYFSETQRNKGNFPGRFSGRQFSNSRSEMNVSTLELGDSALYLCASSFNVGVAKNIQYFGAGTRLSVL.

In DNA form, the CDR3 reads TGTGCCAGCAGCCTTGACGAGGGAGGTGTGGAGGCAGTCACAGATACGCAGTATTTT. Amino acids: CASSLDEGGVEAVTDTQYF. V and J are TRBV7-3 and TRBJ2-3, with D possibly TRBD2 on 6 matching bases. Germline lookup yields CDR1 SGHTA and CDR2 FQGTGA. The CDR3 contains 19 residues. Trimming shortened V by 5 bases and J by 2 bases, and 26 bases separated the two germline ends. Together with reference TRBV7-3 and TRBJ2-3, the CDR3 gives the full variable domain: GAGVSQTPSNKVTEKGKYVELRCDPISGHTALYWYRQSLGQGPEFLIYFQGTGAADDSGLPNDRFFAVRPEGSVSTLKIQRTERGDSAVYLCASSLDEGGVEAVTDTQYFGPGTRLTVL.

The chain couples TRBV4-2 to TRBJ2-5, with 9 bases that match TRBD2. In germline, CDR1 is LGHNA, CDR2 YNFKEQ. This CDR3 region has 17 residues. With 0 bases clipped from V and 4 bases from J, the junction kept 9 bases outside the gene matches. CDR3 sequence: CASSQDPFRGGGETQYF. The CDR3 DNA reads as TGTGCCAGCAGCCAAGATCCATTTCGCGGGGGGGGAGAGACCCAGTACTTC.

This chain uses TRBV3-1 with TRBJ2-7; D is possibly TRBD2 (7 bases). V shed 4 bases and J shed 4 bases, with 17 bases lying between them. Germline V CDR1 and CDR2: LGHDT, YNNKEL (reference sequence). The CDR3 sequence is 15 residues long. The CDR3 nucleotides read TGTGCCAGCAGCCCCTCTCCGGGGGGCCTATACGAGCAGTACTTC. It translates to CASSPSPGGLYEQYF.

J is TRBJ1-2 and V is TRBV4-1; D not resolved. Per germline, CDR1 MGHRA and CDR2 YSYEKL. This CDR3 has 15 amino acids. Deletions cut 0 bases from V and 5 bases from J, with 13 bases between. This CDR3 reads CASSQENTPLYGYTF. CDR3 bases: TGCGCCAGCAGCCAAGAAAATACGCCCTTGTATGGCTACACCTTC.

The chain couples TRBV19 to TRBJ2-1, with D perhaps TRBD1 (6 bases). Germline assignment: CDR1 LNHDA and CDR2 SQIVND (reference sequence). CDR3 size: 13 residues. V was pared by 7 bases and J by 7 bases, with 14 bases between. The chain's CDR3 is CASTSTGWNEQFF. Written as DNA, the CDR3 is TGTGCCAGTACTTCAACAGGGTGGAATGAGCAGTTCTTC. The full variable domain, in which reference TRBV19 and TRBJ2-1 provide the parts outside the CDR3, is DGGITQSPKYLFRKEGQNVTLSCEQNLNHDAMYWYRQDPGQGLRLIYYSQIVNDFQKGDIAEGYSVSREKKESFPLTVTSAQKNPTAFYLCASTSTGWNEQFFGPGTRLTVL.

CDR3 in DNA: TGTGCCACCCTCCCGGGACAGGGCGGTGGCTACACCTTC. It specifies CATLPGQGGGYTF. The V call is TRBV2, the J call TRBJ1-2; 9 bases are a match to TRBD1. Germline V lookup: CDR1 SNHLY, CDR2 FYNNEI. The trim removed 10 bases at V and 7 bases at J, leaving 10 bases unmatched. The CDR3 is 13 residues long.

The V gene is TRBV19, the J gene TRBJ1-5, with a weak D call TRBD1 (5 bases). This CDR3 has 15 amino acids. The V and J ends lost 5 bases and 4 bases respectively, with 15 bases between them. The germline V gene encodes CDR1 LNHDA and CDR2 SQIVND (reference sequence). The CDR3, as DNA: TGTGCCAGTAGTGTCGGGACCCAGAGTAATCAGCCCCAGCATTTT. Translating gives CASSVGTQSNQPQHF.

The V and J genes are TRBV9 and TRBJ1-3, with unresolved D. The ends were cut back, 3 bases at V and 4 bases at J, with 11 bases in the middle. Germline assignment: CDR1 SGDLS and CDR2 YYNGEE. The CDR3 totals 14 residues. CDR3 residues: CASSAGGAGNTIYF. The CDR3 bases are TGTGCCAGCAGCGCCGGCGGCGCCGGAAACACCATATATTTT.

The CDR3 sequence is CASSQPGQSNTEAFF. The CDR3 DNA follows: TGTGCCAGCAGCCAGCCCGGACAGTCGAACACTGAAGCTTTCTTT. The chain joins TRBV4-2 to TRBJ1-1, with D possibly matching TRBD1 (6 bases). The germline V gene encodes CDR1 LGHNA and CDR2 YNFKEQ. V was clipped by 3 bases and J by 1 base, with 12 bases between them. This CDR3 has 15 residues.

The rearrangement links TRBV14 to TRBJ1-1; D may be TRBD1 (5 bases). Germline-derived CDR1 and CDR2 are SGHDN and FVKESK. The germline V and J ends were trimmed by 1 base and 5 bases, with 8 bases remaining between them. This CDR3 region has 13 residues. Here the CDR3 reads CASSQAGGTEAFF. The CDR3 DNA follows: TGTGCCAGCAGCCAAGCGGGGGGGACTGAAGCTTTCTTT.

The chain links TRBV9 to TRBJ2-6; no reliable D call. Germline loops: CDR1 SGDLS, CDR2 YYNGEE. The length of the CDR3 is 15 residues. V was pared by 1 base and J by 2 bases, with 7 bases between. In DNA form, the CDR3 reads TGTGCCAGCAGCGTACCGAGTGCTGGGGCCAACGTCCTGACTTTC. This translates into CASSVPSAGANVLTF.

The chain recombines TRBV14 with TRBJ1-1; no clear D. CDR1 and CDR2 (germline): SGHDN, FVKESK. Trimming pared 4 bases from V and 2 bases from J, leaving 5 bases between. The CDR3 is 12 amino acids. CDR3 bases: TGTGCCAGCAGCCCCTACAACACTGAAGCTTTCTTT. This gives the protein CASSPYNTEAFF.

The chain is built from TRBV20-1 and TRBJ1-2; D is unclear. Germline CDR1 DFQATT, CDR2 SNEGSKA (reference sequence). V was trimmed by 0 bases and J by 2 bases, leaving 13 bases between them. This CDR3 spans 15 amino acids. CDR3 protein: CSARDILSGNYGYTF. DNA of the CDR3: TGCAGTGCTAGAGATATATTGTCCGGGAACTATGGCTACACCTTC.

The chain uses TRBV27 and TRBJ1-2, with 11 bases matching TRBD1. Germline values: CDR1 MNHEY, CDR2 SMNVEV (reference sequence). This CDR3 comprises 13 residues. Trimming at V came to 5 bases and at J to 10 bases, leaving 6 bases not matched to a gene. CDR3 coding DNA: TGTGCCAGCAGTCAGGGACAGGGGGGCGCCTACACCTTC. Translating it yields CASSQGQGGAYTF.

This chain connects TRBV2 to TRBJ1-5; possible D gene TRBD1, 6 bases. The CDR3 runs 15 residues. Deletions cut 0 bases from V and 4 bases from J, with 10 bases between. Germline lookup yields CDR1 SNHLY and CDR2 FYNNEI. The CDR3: CASSEAWGANQPQHF. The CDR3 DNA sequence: TGTGCCAGCAGTGAAGCGTGGGGGGCGAATCAGCCCCAGCATTTT.

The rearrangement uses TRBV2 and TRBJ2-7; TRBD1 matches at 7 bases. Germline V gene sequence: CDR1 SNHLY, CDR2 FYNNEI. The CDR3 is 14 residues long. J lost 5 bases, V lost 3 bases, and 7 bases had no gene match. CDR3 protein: CASSDSRGYDEQYF. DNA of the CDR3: TGTGCCAGCAGTGATAGCAGGGGGTACGACGAGCAGTACTTC.

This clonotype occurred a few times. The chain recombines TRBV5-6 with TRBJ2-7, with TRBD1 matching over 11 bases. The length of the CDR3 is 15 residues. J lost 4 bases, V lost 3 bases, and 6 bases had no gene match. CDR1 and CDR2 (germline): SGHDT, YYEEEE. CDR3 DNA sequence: TGTGCCAGCAGCTCAACGGACAGGGGGCGTTACGAGCAGTACTTC. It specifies CASSSTDRGRYEQYF. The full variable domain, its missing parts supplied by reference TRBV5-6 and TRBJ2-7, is DAGVTQSPTHLIKTRGQQVTLRCSPKSGHDTVSWYQQALGQGPQFIFQYYEEEERQRGNFPDRFSGHQFPNYSSELNVNALLLGDSALYLCASSSTDRGRYEQYFGPGTRLTVT.